The 16 T cell receptor beta chains presented below share a single source sample, sequenced in a study of human T cells and chemical hapten exposure. The sample's time point: patch test 1, 2 weeks after DPC sensitization. The sample's treatment: therapeutic diphenylcyclopropenone sensitization with weekly scalp DPC. One entry per CDR3 protein, called by TCRdb with MiXCR from the RACE reads. The table shows about 81,000 distinct CDR3 sequences, with approximately 8% occurring only once. Sequencing used whole blood, obtained in connection with sensitization to the hapten diphenylcyclopropenone (DPC). These receptors came from a woman between 25 and 40 years old with alopecia areata. Some clones in this sample may be carry-over from other donors' samples.

Only a few counts were recorded for this clonotype. The chain links TRBV20-1 to TRBJ1-1, with D possibly TRBD1 on 6 matching bases. The V and J ends lost 0 bases and 1 base respectively, with 18 bases between them. In germline, CDR1 is DFQATT, CDR2 SNEGSKA (reference sequence). The length of the CDR3 is 17 residues. The CDR3 loop reads CSARDPEAGVTNTEAFF. As DNA, the CDR3 is TGCAGTGCTAGAGATCCCGAAGCAGGGGTCACGAACACTGAAGCTTTCTTT.

This clonotype was seen a handful of times. V usage is TRBV2 and J usage is TRBJ2-3; D call uncertain. This CDR3 comprises 11 residues. In germline, CDR1 is SNHLY, CDR2 FYNNEI. Trimming removed 6 bases from V and 4 bases from J, with 5 bases in between. Here the CDR3 DNA reads TGTGCCAGCAGCCGGGCAGATACGCAGTATTTT. Its protein is CASSRADTQYF.

This clonotype was counted only a few times. This chain joins TRBV12-3 or TRBV12-4 and TRBJ1-1, with unresolved D. The CDR3 extends over 12 amino acids. Trimming removed 3 bases from V and 9 bases from J, with 11 bases in between. The DNA for the CDR3 is TGTGCCAGCAGTTTTGTTGGCATTCAAGCTTTCTTT. This codes for CASSFVGIQAFF.

This clonotype was counted between two and nine times. V gene TRBV14 combines with J gene TRBJ2-3; the D is unclear. Germline V lookup: CDR1 SGHDN, CDR2 FVKESK. V was cut by 3 bases and J by 4 bases, with 17 bases left in between. CDR3 length: 16 residues. The CDR3 region is CASSQSVGPRPDTQYF. CDR3 coding DNA: TGTGCCAGCAGCCAGAGTGTCGGCCCCAGGCCAGATACGCAGTATTTT.

The table lists this clonotype with a few counts. The gene calls are TRBV5-4 and TRBJ2-3; D uncertain. Germline-derived CDR1 and CDR2 are SGHNT and YYREEE (reference sequence). Trimming stripped 4 bases from V and 5 bases from J, with 11 bases between. The CDR3 totals 13 residues. The CDR3 spells CASSPISGDTQYF. For the CDR3, the DNA is TGTGCCAGCAGCCCCATCTCTGGAGATACGCAGTATTTT.

In its sample, this clonotype was seen many times. This chain joins TRBV4-2 and TRBJ1-1, with D possibly matching TRBD1 (5 bases). This CDR3 has 15 amino acids. Germline-derived CDR1 and CDR2 are LGHNA and YNFKEQ. Trimming took 4 bases from V and 6 from J, leaving 18 bases between them. The CDR3 spells CASSRLRGKEAEAFF. The CDR3 DNA sequence: TGTGCCAGCAGCCGGTTGCGGGGGAAAGAGGCTGAAGCTTTCTTT.

This clonotype was seen repeatedly, ten times or more. The chain uses TRBV6-5 and TRBJ1-5; D remains ambiguous. There are 14 residues in the CDR3. V gave up 0 bases and J gave up 5 bases, with 8 bases separating them. CDR1 is MNHEY, CDR2 SVGAGI, per germline. The CDR3 here is CASSYSLGDQPQHF. CDR3 in DNA: TGTGCCAGCAGTTACTCTCTGGGAGATCAGCCCCAGCATTTT.

This clonotype was found a few times. The rearrangement links TRBV6-2 or TRBV6-3 to TRBJ2-5, with a weak D call TRBD2 (5 bases). CDR1 is MNHEY and CDR2 is SVGEGT in the germline V gene. Trimming stripped 7 bases from V and 0 bases from J, with 18 bases between. CDR3 length equals 16 residues. CDR3 region: CASTRGRTPYQETQYF. CDR3 coding DNA: TGTGCCAGCACCCGTGGGCGGACTCCGTACCAAGAGACCCAGTACTTC.

There are many counts of this clonotype. V gene TRBV7-9 combines with J gene TRBJ2-2; D unclear. Between the trimmed V and J ends, which lost 5 bases and 3 bases, there was a span of 13 bases. Germline CDR1 is SEHNR and CDR2 is FQNEAQ (reference sequence). The CDR3 is 15 amino acids. CDR3: CASSPRSPDTGELFF. DNA for the CDR3: TGTGCCAGCAGCCCCCGTTCGCCTGACACCGGGGAGCTGTTTTTT.

This clonotype was observed at least ten times. This chain connects TRBV2 to TRBJ1-5; D unclear. V dropped 9 bases and J dropped 0 bases, with 9 bases sitting between them. The CDR3 has 13 amino acids. The V gene's germline CDR1 is SNHLY and CDR2 FYNNEI. Here the CDR3 reads CASADPSNQPQHF. For the CDR3, the DNA is TGTGCCAGTGCCGACCCTAGCAATCAGCCCCAGCATTTT.

The chain couples TRBV20-1 to TRBJ1-5; TRBD1 agrees at 7 bases. Germline CDR1 DFQATT, CDR2 SNEGSKA (reference sequence). The junction had 6 bases not matched to a gene; V was cut back by 3 bases and J by 4 bases. The CDR3 is made up of 14 amino acids. In DNA, the CDR3 is TGCAGTGCTAGTGGACAGGCCTTAAATCAGCCCCAGCATTTT. It codes for CSASGQALNQPQHF.

There are a few counts of this clonotype. The chain links TRBV7-8 to TRBJ2-3; D is uncertain. The CDR3 totals 15 residues. V dropped 1 base and J dropped 2 bases, with 10 bases sitting between them. Germline V gene lookup returns CDR1 SGHVS and CDR2 FQNEAQ. The CDR3 nucleotides read TGTGCCAGCAGCTTAGTAGATCTTGACACAGATACGCAGTATTTT. Its protein product is CASSLVDLDTDTQYF.

There are many counts of this clonotype. The chain uses TRBV25-1 and TRBJ2-7; possibly TRBD1 for D (5 bases). Germline CDR1 reads MGHDK; CDR2 reads SYGVNS. The CDR3 is 12 amino acids. The V end lost 3 bases, the J end lost 6 bases, and 9 bases lay between the germline ends. The CDR3: CASSDQGSEQYF. CDR3 coding DNA: TGTGCCAGCAGTGACCAGGGTTCCGAGCAGTACTTC.

The chain is built from TRBV12-3 or TRBV12-4 and TRBJ2-1; D ambiguous. V lost 6 bases and J lost 7, with 10 bases in between. The CDR3 runs to 12 residues. The CDR3 DNA reads TGTGCCAGCAGCACTGAACCGAATGAGCAGTTCTTC. Its protein product is CASSTEPNEQFF.

This clonotype was picked up many times. The chain combines TRBV11-2 with TRBJ1-5; 7 bases map to TRBD1. Trimming at V came to 5 bases and at J to 7 bases, leaving 8 bases not matched to a gene. This CDR3 has 14 amino acids. Germline V gene data show CDR1 as SGHAT and CDR2 as FQNNGV. The CDR3 DNA sequence: TGTGCCAGCAGCCTCGACAGGGCTGGCCAGCCCCAGCATTTT. Translation: CASSLDRAGQPQHF.

This chain uses TRBV10-3 with TRBJ2-1, with 7 bases lining up with TRBD1. V dropped 9 bases and J dropped 4; count of bases not matched to a gene: 9. Germline loops: CDR1 ENHRY, CDR2 SYGVKD. The CDR3 consists of 14 residues. CDR3 in DNA: TGTGCCATACGACATGGGGACAGTTACAATGAGCAGTTCTTC. Translating it yields CAIRHGDSYNEQFF.